This is a list of T cell receptor beta chains from one sample in a study of T-cell reconstitution after alpha-beta-depleted transplantation in children. MiXCR was run by TCRdb on the PCR reads, yielding one entry per CDR3 protein. The table shows about 540,000 distinct CDR3 sequences, with approximately 16% occurring only once. The specimen comprised PBMCs from the stem cell graft donor, sampled from the stem cell graft. Source of these receptors: a human donor who donated a stem cell graft to a child with acute lymphoblastic leukemia. Both conserved end residues are part of each CDR3. D genes are given only for firm matches. Clone size is not always given. Where it is, it says once, few, many or a class for expanded clones.

TRBD1	TRBV5-1	-	13	TRBJ1-2	CASSLGQVHGYTF	TGCGCCAGCAGCCTGGGACAGGTCCACGGCTACACCTTC
-	TRBV7-9	-	15	TRBJ2-5	CASSESNSGQETQYF	TGTGCCAGCAGTGAAAGCAACTCGGGTCAAGAGACCCAGTACTTC
TRBD1	TRBV5-5	-	14	TRBJ1-1	CASSPQGGNTEAFF	TGTGCCAGCAGCCCACAGGGGGGGAACACTGAAGCTTTCTTT
-	TRBV5-1	-	19	TRBJ2-3	CASSPAMIGPYESTDTQYF	TGCGCCAGCAGCCCGGCCATGATAGGGCCGTACGAAAGCACAGATACGCAGTATTTT
-	TRBV3-1	few	14	TRBJ2-7	CASSQSGASYEQYF	TGTGCCAGCAGCCAATCCGGGGCCTCCTACGAGCAGTACTTC
-	TRBV18	many	15	TRBJ1-5	CASSPVVVRNQPQHF	TGTGCCAGCTCACCAGTGGTGGTCAGGAATCAGCCCCAGCATTTT
-	TRBV27	few	14	TRBJ2-1	CASSAWGQDNEQFF	TGTGCCAGCAGCGCCTGGGGCCAGGACAATGAGCAGTTCTTC
-	TRBV5-1	-	15	TRBJ2-7	CASSDRTRHLYEQYF	TGCGCCAGCTCAGACAGGACCCGACACCTCTACGAGCAGTACTTC
-	TRBV7-6	once	13	TRBJ2-3	CASSPDLVDTQYF	TGTGCCAGCAGCCCAGACCTCGTTGATACGCAGTATTTT
-	TRBV6-1	-	17	TRBJ2-4	CASRTTKFRGDKNIQYF	TGTGCCAGCAGGACAACGAAATTCAGGGGCGACAAAAACATTCAGTACTTC
-	TRBV5-1	-	16	TRBJ2-1	CASSLRTVDSYNEQFF	TGCGCCAGCAGCTTACGGACAGTGGACTCCTACAATGAGCAGTTCTTC
-	TRBV29-1	few	14	TRBJ2-7	CSVVSLAATYEQYF	TGCAGCGTTGTATCTCTGGCGGCTACCTACGAGCAGTACTTC